What follows are 4 T cell receptor beta chains derived from one specimen sequenced in a study of blood T cells in healthy people across ages. A second PCR, run for about 6 to 12 cycles, used a sample-barcoded 5' primer plus a J-beta primer mix. From the 5' RACE reads, TCRdb called clonotypes with MiXCR, one entry per CDR3 protein. Counted here are some 1.6 million distinct CDR3 sequences, 34% occurring once; the ten biggest clones make up roughly 12%. The material sequenced was blood. These receptors all come from a woman aged 25 to 45 in good health.

V usage is TRBV28 and J usage is TRBJ2-3, with TRBD2 matching over 13 bases. V shed 5 bases and J 7 bases; nucleotides not matched to a gene: 6. Germline V lookup: CDR1 MDHEN, CDR2 SYDVKM. The CDR3 runs to 15 residues. The CDR3 DNA is TGTGCCAGCAGTCGACGGACTAGCGGGAGCAATACGCAGTATTTT. Its protein product is CASSRRTSGSNTQYF.

The table lists this clonotype with many counts. This chain joins TRBV6-5 and TRBJ2-3; 7 bases align to TRBD2. The CDR3 spans 16 residues. V shed 7 bases, J shed 2 bases, and the junction held 12 bases outside the gene matches. Germline CDR1 MNHEY, CDR2 SVGAGI. The DNA for the CDR3 is TGTGCCAGCACCTCACTCGGGGGGAGTACCACAGATACGCAGTATTTT. This translates into CASTSLGGSTTDTQYF.

The genes are TRBV6-5 and TRBJ2-7; TRBD1 matches at 8 bases. After removal of 11 bases from V and 10 bases from J, the junction contained 25 bases not matched to a gene. The CDR3 length is 16 residues. From germline, CDR1 is MNHEY and CDR2 SVGAGI. This CDR3 is CASYDRRDRRKEAQYF. CDR3 sequence (DNA): TGTGCCTCCTATGACCGCCGGGACAGGAGAAAAGAGGCCCAGTACTTC.

V gene TRBV5-4 combines with J gene TRBJ2-5; 8 positions match TRBD1. The better agreement between TRBJ2-7 and the DNA end casts doubt on the J call. The CDR3 covers 15 residues. CDR1 is SGHNT, CDR2 YYREEE, per germline (reference sequence). For the CDR3, the DNA is TGTGCCAGCAGCTTGGCAGGACAGGGTATTTACGAGCAGTACTTC. Protein: CASSLAGQGIYEQYF.